The 30 T cell receptor beta chains below all came from one sample that was sequenced in a study of human T cells and chemical hapten exposure. TCRdb re-called the RACE reads through MiXCR, storing one row per CDR3 protein. The repertoire includes just under 65,000 distinct CDR3 sequences, 11% of them detected once, and about 2% sits in the top ten. Time point denoted: patch test 3, about 24 weeks after DPC sensitization. Noted treatment: therapeutic diphenylcyclopropenone sensitization with weekly scalp DPC. The sample consisted of whole blood, taken in connection with sensitization to the hapten diphenylcyclopropenone (DPC). The receptor set was obtained from a woman aged 25 to 39 with alopecia areata. Some clones in this sample may be carry-over from other donors' samples.

In this sample, this clonotype turned up many times. The genes are TRBV12-3 or TRBV12-4 and TRBJ1-5; 9 positions match TRBD1. This CDR3 region has 16 residues. J gave up 7 bases and V 6 bases, and 13 bases lay outside the gene matches. CDR3 in DNA: TGTGCCAGCAGCCACTCTGGGGGACAGGGAGGCCAGCCCCAGCATTTT. This sequence encodes CASSHSGGQGGQPQHF.

This clonotype was observed many times. The CDR3, as DNA: TGTGCCAGCCTCTATGACGAGGGCGTCTTCGACGAGCAGTACTTC. This translates into CASLYDEGVFDEQYF. The gene calls are TRBV21-1 and TRBJ2-7; TRBD2, as called in the table, went unchecked against the DNA. TRBV21-1 is reported as a pseudogene. This CDR3 has 15 residues.

This clonotype was seen ten or more times. The chain has TRBV5-1 and TRBJ2-1, with a weak D call TRBD2 (5 bases). The CDR3 has 12 amino acids. With 0 bases removed from V and 9 bases from J, the gap between germline ends came to 7 bases. From germline, CDR1 is SGHRS and CDR2 YFSETQ. Here the CDR3 reads CASSLVRGEQFF. The CDR3 DNA reads as TGCGCCAGCAGCTTGGTTCGGGGTGAGCAGTTCTTC.

A single count supports this clonotype. The rearrangement joins TRBV6-1 to TRBJ1-6; 7 bases fit TRBD1. With V trimmed by 0 bases and J by 7 bases, 6 bases remained unmatched. This CDR3 contains 16 residues. From germline, CDR1 is MNHNS and CDR2 SASEGT. The CDR3 is CASSEARGQANSPLHF. CDR3 DNA sequence: TGTGCCAGCAGTGAAGCTCGTGGACAGGCCAATTCACCCCTCCACTTT.

This clonotype was counted at least ten times. CDR3 coding DNA: TGTGCCAGCAGCTTAGGACCAGACAGTAACTATGGCTACACCTTC. Protein sequence: CASSLGPDSNYGYTF. J is TRBJ1-2 and V is TRBV7-2; possible D gene TRBD1, 5 bases. Germline CDR1 reads SGHTA; CDR2 reads FQGNSA. V was clipped by 1 base and J by 1 base, with 10 bases between them. The CDR3 runs to 15 residues.

V is TRBV11-2 and J is TRBJ2-5, with 8 bases matching TRBD2. CDR3 length: 14 residues. Looked up from germline, CDR1 is SGHAT and CDR2 is FQNNGV. Unmatched junction bases numbered 5, after V lost 3 bases and J lost 5 bases. The CDR3 is CASSFYGGAETQYF. CDR3 nucleotide sequence: TGTGCCAGCAGCTTTTACGGGGGGGCCGAGACCCAGTACTTC. Variable domain in full (rest from reference TRBV11-2 and TRBJ2-5): EAGVAQSPRYKIIEKRQSVAFWCNPISGHATLYWYQQILGQGPKLLIQFQNNGVVDDSQLPKDRFSAERLKGVDSTLKIQPAKLEDSAVYLCASSFYGGAETQYFGPGTRLLVL.

To note about this clonotype: This may be a read error, as it is one base from a much larger clone. V gene TRBV12-3 or TRBV12-4 combines with J gene TRBJ2-3, with TRBD2 matching 12 bases. This CDR3 comprises 17 residues. The CDR3 region is CASSYLAGGPSADMQYF. CDR3 DNA: TGTGCCAGCAGTTACCTAGCGGGAGGGCCATCTGCAGATATGCAGTATTTT.

In its sample, this clonotype was seen many times. J is TRBJ2-1 and V is TRBV5-1; 9 nucleotides align to TRBD2. V lost 5 bases to trimming and J lost 4 bases; unmatched junction nucleotides: 10. Germline CDR1 and CDR2: SGHRS and YFSETQ. There are 16 residues in the CDR3. CDR3 in DNA: TGCGCCAGCAGTGGGTTAGCGGGAGTATCGTACAATGAGCAGTTCTTC. Translated: CASSGLAGVSYNEQFF.

Ten or more counts support this clonotype. The CDR3 reads CASSLAFGELFF. The CDR3 DNA is TGTGCCAGCAGTTTAGCGTTCGGGGAGCTGTTTTTT. The chain recombines TRBV12-3 or TRBV12-4 with TRBJ2-2, with unresolved D. There are 12 residues in the CDR3. V was pared by 0 bases and J by 7 bases, with 3 bases between.

The V gene is TRBV12-3 or TRBV12-4, the J gene TRBJ1-6; D is unclear. V gave up 2 bases and J gave up 7 bases, with 12 bases separating them. CDR3 size: 15 residues. The CDR3 DNA sequence: TGTGCCAGCAGTTTACCGGGAAGTGTGAATTCACCCCTCCACTTT. Translated, it gives CASSLPGSVNSPLHF.

The chain combines TRBV29-1 with TRBJ1-2; 7 bases align to TRBD1. V gave up 6 bases and J gave up 4 bases; unmatched junction bases: 5. Germline V lookup: CDR1 SQVTM, CDR2 ANQGSEA. The CDR3 is 12 amino acids. The CDR3 loop reads CSVQTGIYGYTF. For the CDR3, the DNA is TGCAGCGTCCAGACAGGGATCTATGGCTACACCTTC.

This clonotype was picked up many times. V is TRBV11-3 and J is TRBJ1-3; tentative D call: TRBD1 (5 bases). The V gene's germline CDR1 is SGHNT and CDR2 YENEEA. V was cut by 4 bases and J by 0 bases, with 16 bases left in between. The CDR3 totals 17 residues. The CDR3 sequence: CASSSWDLQPSGNTIYF. The CDR3 DNA reads as TGTGCCAGCAGCTCTTGGGACCTCCAACCCTCTGGAAACACCATATATTTT.

The chain is built from TRBV11-2 and TRBJ2-5; D remains ambiguous. Germline loops: CDR1 SGHAT, CDR2 FQNNGV. V gave up 5 bases and J gave up 5 bases, with 12 bases separating them. This CDR3 region has 13 residues. CDR3 loop: CASSAADGETQYF. CDR3 in DNA: TGTGCCAGCAGCGCCGCGGACGGCGAGACCCAGTACTTC.

The gene calls are TRBV5-1 and TRBJ2-4; no definite D call. V shed 2 bases and J shed 0 bases, with 12 bases lying between them. Germline loops: CDR1 SGHRS, CDR2 YFSETQ. The length of the CDR3 is 16 residues. This CDR3 reads CASSFGLSLAKNIQYF. CDR3 sequence (DNA): TGCGCCAGCAGCTTCGGTTTGTCGTTAGCCAAAAACATTCAGTACTTC.

The chain couples TRBV6-1 to TRBJ2-7; D is unclear. The CDR3 is made up of 11 amino acids. Trimming removed 4 bases at V and 2 bases at J, with 3 bases between. Germline V gives CDR1 MNHNS, CDR2 SASEGT. Written as DNA, the CDR3 is TGTGCCAGCAGTGGGGCCTACGAGCAGTACTTC. It translates to CASSGAYEQYF.

This clonotype occurred many times. This chain links TRBV14 with TRBJ2-1; D call uncertain. The germline CDR1 and CDR2 sequences are SGHDN and FVKESK. V gave up 1 base and J gave up 7 bases, with 8 bases separating them. The CDR3 covers 13 residues. DNA of the CDR3: TGTGCCAGCAGCCAAGTCCTCGGGAATGAGCAGTTCTTC. Translated, it gives CASSQVLGNEQFF.

The V gene is TRBV6-2 or TRBV6-3, the J gene TRBJ1-1; TRBD1 matches 7 bases. Germline CDR1 reads MNHEY; CDR2 reads SVGEGT. CDR3 length: 14 residues. The trim removed 2 bases at V and 8 bases at J, leaving 8 bases unmatched. CDR3 nucleotides: TGTGCCAGCAGTTACGTACCACAGGGGACGGAAGCTTTCTTT. This translates into CASSYVPQGTEAFF.

This chain joins TRBV11-2 and TRBJ2-7; D uncertain. The CDR3 spans 11 residues. The V end was cut by 3 bases, the J end by 6 bases, with 6 bases between. CDR1 SGHAT and CDR2 FQNNGV come from the germline V gene. The CDR3 DNA sequence: TGTGCCAGCAGCTTGGGGATCGAGCAGTACTTC. The encoded protein is CASSLGIEQYF.

Many counts were recorded for this clonotype. The chain is built from TRBV3-1 and TRBJ2-3, with a possible D match to TRBD1 (6 bases). With 0 bases removed from V and 8 bases from J, the gap between germline ends came to 12 bases. There are 14 residues in the CDR3. CDR1 is LGHDT and CDR2 is YNNKEL in the germline V gene (reference sequence). CDR3 protein: CASSQDRARGTQYF. DNA for the CDR3: TGTGCCAGCAGCCAAGACCGGGCCAGGGGTACGCAGTATTTT.

This chain uses TRBV12-3 or TRBV12-4 with TRBJ2-3; D call uncertain. CDR3 length: 13 amino acids. The ends were cut back, 5 bases at V and 4 bases at J, with 10 bases in the middle. As DNA, the CDR3 is TGTGCCAGCAGTCAACCCGGCCCAGATACGCAGTATTTT. Protein product: CASSQPGPDTQYF.

This clonotype was observed at least ten times. The rearrangement joins TRBV10-2 to TRBJ2-1; maybe TRBD2 (6 bases). Germline V lookup: CDR1 WSHSY, CDR2 SAAADI. The CDR3 is 16 residues long. Trimming pared 0 bases from V and 5 bases from J, leaving 14 bases between. The CDR3 here is CASSESTGTFHNEQFF. The CDR3 DNA reads TGCGCCAGCAGTGAGTCCACCGGGACTTTCCACAATGAGCAGTTCTTC.

This chain links TRBV10-3 with TRBJ1-1; no clear D gene. The germline gives CDR1 ENHRY, CDR2 SYGVKD. V gave up 5 bases and J gave up 2 bases, with 12 bases separating them. This CDR3 spans 14 amino acids. The CDR3 coding sequence is TGTGCCATCAGTCCCATCGGGAGCAACACTGAAGCTTTCTTT. Translated, it gives CAISPIGSNTEAFF.

There are a few counts of this clonotype. The chain has TRBV3-1 and TRBJ2-7; a weak D match, TRBD1 (5 bases). The CDR3 sequence is 12 residues long. With 4 bases removed from V and 4 bases from J, the gap between germline ends came to 8 bases. The germline V gene encodes CDR1 LGHDT and CDR2 YNNKEL (reference sequence). The CDR3 sequence is CASSPGPYEQYF. The CDR3 nucleotides are TGTGCCAGCAGCCCAGGGCCATACGAGCAGTACTTC.

The chain carries TRBV11-2 and TRBJ2-3; D is undetermined. The V end was cut by 0 bases, the J end by 5 bases, with 6 bases between. This CDR3 has 13 amino acids. Germline values: CDR1 SGHAT, CDR2 FQNNGV. DNA for the CDR3: TGTGCCAGCAGCTTAGATTGGGGAGATACGCAGTATTTT. This codes for CASSLDWGDTQYF.

The chain uses TRBV11-2 and TRBJ2-1, with D possibly TRBD2 on 5 matching bases. This CDR3 spans 13 amino acids. Germline V CDR1 and CDR2: SGHAT, FQNNGV. Trimming took 3 bases from V and 9 from J, leaving 12 bases between them. The CDR3 coding sequence is TGTGCCAGCAGCTTTGGACTTTATTCTGAGCAGTTCTTC. It is translated as CASSFGLYSEQFF.

This clonotype was counted between two and nine times. V is TRBV19 and J is TRBJ1-1; no reliable D call. The CDR3 has 12 amino acids. V lost 9 bases, J lost 6 bases, and 14 bases lay in between. Germline-derived CDR1 and CDR2 are LNHDA and SQIVND (reference sequence). DNA of the CDR3: TGTGCCAGCGGGTACGGGGTGGCTGAAGCTTTCTTT. Translating gives CASGYGVAEAFF.

In this sample, this clonotype turned up a few times. This chain connects TRBV7-2 to TRBJ1-5, with D possibly matching TRBD1 (5 bases). The germline CDR1 and CDR2 sequences are SGHTA and FQGNSA. Trimming stripped 4 bases from V and 4 bases from J, with 14 bases between. This CDR3 has 15 residues. CDR3: CASSWGTGKNQPQHF. The DNA of the CDR3 is TGTGCCAGCAGCTGGGGGACGGGGAAGAATCAGCCCCAGCATTTT.

The chain is built from TRBV7-6 and TRBJ2-1, with a possible D match to TRBD1 (5 bases). There are 15 residues in the CDR3. Trimming shortened V by 1 base and J by 8 bases, and 15 bases separated the two germline ends. From germline, CDR1 is SGHVS and CDR2 FNYEAQ. The CDR3 loop reads CASSLGAGSFDEQFF. Written as DNA, the CDR3 is TGTGCCAGCAGCTTAGGGGCAGGGTCTTTCGATGAGCAGTTCTTC.

This clonotype came up many times. V and J are TRBV15 and TRBJ1-1, with D perhaps matching TRBD1 (6 bases). V was pared by 0 bases and J by 4 bases, with 12 bases between. This CDR3 has 15 amino acids. The germline gives CDR1 LNHNV, CDR2 YYDKDF (reference sequence). The CDR3 coding sequence is TGTGCCACCAGCAGAGAGTCACAGGGTAGCACTGAAGCTTTCTTT. Translated: CATSRESQGSTEAFF.

This clonotype occurred many times. The chain couples TRBV5-5 to TRBJ1-5; 8 bases map to TRBD1. Germline CDR1 is SGHKS and CDR2 is YYEKEE (reference sequence). This CDR3 is 17 amino acids long. Trimming removed 4 bases from V and 0 bases from J; junction bases left unmatched: 9. The DNA of the CDR3 is TGTGCCAGCAGCCCAACGCAGGGGGCTTATAGCAATCAGCCCCAGCATTTT. This codes for CASSPTQGAYSNQPQHF.